The present entry profiles one T cell receptor (beta chain) with its context. The entry originates in a study of T cell changes during pregnancy in multiple sclerosis. V lost 5 bases and J lost 7, with 15 bases in between. The CDR3 loop spans 14 amino acids. Germline V lookup: CDR1 MDHEN, CDR2 SYDVKM. Profiled with immunoSEQ multiplex PCR; TCRdb holds only in-frame clones, not every one. The sample contains fewer than 40,000 clones, approximately 89% of which appear only once. The sample here was CD8+ T cells from peripheral blood mononuclear cells, taken in the first trimester of pregnancy. This clonotype was sampled from a female donor with multiple sclerosis, enrolled in a pregnancy study. The genes are TRBV28 and TRBJ2-1; weak D call: TRBD1 (7 bases). CDR3 in amino acids: CASSPTGEVNEQFF. The DNA for the CDR3 is TGTGCCAGCAGTCCCACAGGGGAGGTAAATGAGCAGTTCTTC.